Presented here are 3 T cell receptor beta chains from one specimen sequenced in a study of monozygotic twins with inflammatory bowel disease. From the 5' RACE reads, TCRdb lists one entry per CDR3 protein and no DNA. The sample includes over 90,000 distinct CDR3 sequences. The sequenced sample consisted of blood. The origin of the receptors is a human donor with ulcerative colitis or Crohn's disease, or a healthy co-twin of an affected twin (not recorded which).

The chain is built from TRBV4-3 and TRBJ2-6. The CDR3 totals 15 residues. Germline V gene lookup returns CDR1 LGHNA and CDR2 YSLEER. The CDR3: CASSQQISGANVLTF.

This chain joins TRBV24-1 and TRBJ1-1; TCRdb proposes TRBD1, but this gene call is untestable without DNA. Germline-derived CDR1 and CDR2 are KGHDR and SFDVKD. This CDR3 is 16 amino acids long. The CDR3 sequence is CATSDWGRKWTTEAFF.

The V call is TRBV3-1, the J call TRBJ2-5; with no DNA, the TCRdb D assignment of TRBD1 cannot be verified. CDR3 length: 16 amino acids. Germline V CDR1 and CDR2: LGHDT, YNNKEL (reference sequence). The CDR3 loop is CASSHQTGDSRETQYF.